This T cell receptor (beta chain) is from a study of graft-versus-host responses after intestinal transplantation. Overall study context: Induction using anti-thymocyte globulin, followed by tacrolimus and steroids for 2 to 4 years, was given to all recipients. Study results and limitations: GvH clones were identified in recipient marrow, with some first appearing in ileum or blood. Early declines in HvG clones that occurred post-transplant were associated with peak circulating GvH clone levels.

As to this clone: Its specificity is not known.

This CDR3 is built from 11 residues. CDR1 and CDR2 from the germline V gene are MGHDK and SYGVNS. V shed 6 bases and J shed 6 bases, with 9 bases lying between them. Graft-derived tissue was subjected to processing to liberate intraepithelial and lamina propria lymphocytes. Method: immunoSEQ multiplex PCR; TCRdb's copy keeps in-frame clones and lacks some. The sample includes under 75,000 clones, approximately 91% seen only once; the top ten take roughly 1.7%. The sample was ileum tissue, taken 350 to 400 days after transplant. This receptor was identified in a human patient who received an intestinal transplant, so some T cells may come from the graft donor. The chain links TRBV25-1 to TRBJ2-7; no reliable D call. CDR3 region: CASSTGGEQYF. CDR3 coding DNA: TGTGCCAGCAGCACCGGTGGCGAGCAGTACTTC.